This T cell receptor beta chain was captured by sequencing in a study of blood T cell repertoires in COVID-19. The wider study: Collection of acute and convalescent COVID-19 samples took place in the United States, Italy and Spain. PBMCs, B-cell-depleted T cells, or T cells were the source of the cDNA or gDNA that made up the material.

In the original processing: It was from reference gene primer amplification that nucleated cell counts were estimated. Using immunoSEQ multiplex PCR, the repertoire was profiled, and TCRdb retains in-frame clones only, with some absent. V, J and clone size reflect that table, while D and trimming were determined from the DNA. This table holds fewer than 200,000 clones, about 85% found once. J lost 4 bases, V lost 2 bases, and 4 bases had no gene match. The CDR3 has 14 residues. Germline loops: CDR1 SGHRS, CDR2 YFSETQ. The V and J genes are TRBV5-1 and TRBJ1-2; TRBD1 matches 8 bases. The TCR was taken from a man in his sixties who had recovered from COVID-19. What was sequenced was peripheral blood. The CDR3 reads CASSFSGGAYGYTF. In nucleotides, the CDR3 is TGCGCCAGCAGCTTCTCAGGGGGCGCCTATGGCTACACCTTC. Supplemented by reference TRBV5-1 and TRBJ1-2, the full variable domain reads KAGVTQTPRYLIKTRGQQVTLSCSPISGHRSVSWYQQTPGQGLQFLFEYFSETQRNKGNFPGRFSGRQFSNSRSEMNVSTLELGDSALYLCASSFSGGAYGYTFGSGTRLTVV.